This T cell receptor (beta chain) was observed in a study of blood T cell dynamics during melanoma immunotherapy. General observations from the study: At W3, later disease-control patients showed bifurcated PBMC repertoire changes, unlike progressors.

This CDR3 spans 14 amino acids. The germline gives CDR1 SEHNR, CDR2 FQNEAQ (reference sequence). The V gene lost 5 bases and the J gene lost 3 bases, with 13 bases spanning the gap. The data were produced by immunoSEQ multiplex PCR, yet TCRdb's version contains in-frame clones alone and is incomplete. Of about 11,000 clones in the sample, just under 85% were seen once. Time point defined: pre-treatment baseline. One draw preceded checkpoint blockade; another followed its first cycle at week 3. Apart from two fast progressors, RECIST 1.1 response was judged 12 weeks post-infusion. Prior systemic cancer therapy, immunosuppressant use and other active malignancies excluded patients. Note on this clone: Its antigen is not known.

Sequenced material: blood, taken from a patient treated with checkpoint blockade. This rearrangement joins TRBV7-9 to TRBJ2-5; D is tentatively TRBD1 or TRBD2 (5 bases each). The receptor's source is a human donor with melanoma. The CDR3 protein is CASSPGTLKETQYF. In nucleotides, the CDR3 is TGTGCCAGCAGCCCCGGGACCCTTAAAGAGACCCAGTACTTC.